The 24 T cell receptor beta chains presented below share a single source sample, sequenced in a study of OX40 agonist ivuxolimab in advanced cancers. The data were produced by immunoSEQ multiplex PCR, yet TCRdb's version contains in-frame clones alone and is incomplete. This sample has approximately 82,000 clones; over 80% occur once, and the top ten carry roughly 0.8%. Specimen: CD4+ or CD8+ T cells sorted from blood, collected in a trial of the OX40 agonist ivuxolimab. The origin of the receptors is an adult with an advanced solid tumor such as melanoma, head and neck, liver or kidney cancer.

This clone was counted only a few times. The V and J genes are TRBV9 and TRBJ2-2; the D is unclear. The germline CDR1 and CDR2 sequences are SGDLS and YYNGEE. This CDR3 is 13 amino acids long. V shed 0 bases and J shed 7 bases, with 7 bases lying between them. The CDR3 DNA reads TGTGCCAGCAGCGTAGAAGTTTTCGGGGAGCTGTTTTTT. The encoded protein is CASSVEVFGELFF. Looking up the rest from reference TRBV9 and TRBJ2-2 gives the full variable domain: DSGVTQTPKHLITATGQRVTLRCSPRSGDLSVYWYQQSLDQGLQFLIQYYNGEERAKGNILERFSAQQFPDLHSELNLSSLELGDSALYFCASSVEVFGELFFGEGSRLTVL.

This chain connects TRBV4-2 to TRBJ2-6; the D is unclear. V dropped 5 bases and J dropped 0 bases, with 8 bases sitting between them. The CDR3 contains 15 residues. Germline CDR1 reads LGHNA; CDR2 reads YNFKEQ. In nucleotides, the CDR3 is TGTGCCAGCAGCTGGGCGGACTCTGGGGCCAACGTCCTGACTTTC. This encodes CASSWADSGANVLTF.

The V and J genes are TRBV18 and TRBJ2-1, with D perhaps TRBD2 (6 bases). CDR1 and CDR2 from the germline V gene are KGHSH and LQKENI. Trimming removed 2 bases at V and 7 bases at J, with 12 bases between. The CDR3 covers 14 residues. This chain's CDR3 is CASSPETSSNEQFF. The CDR3 region has the DNA TGTGCCAGCTCACCAGAGACTAGTTCAAATGAGCAGTTCTTC.

This clone was seen just once. The V gene is TRBV2, the J gene TRBJ2-5; 11 positions match TRBD1. Looked up from germline, CDR1 is SNHLY and CDR2 is FYNNEI. The junction had 1 base not matched to a gene; V was cut back by 0 bases and J by 4 bases. This CDR3 contains 15 residues. The CDR3 region is CASSEAGTGGETQYF. In DNA, the CDR3 is TGTGCCAGCAGTGAAGCGGGGACAGGGGGAGAGACCCAGTACTTC.

V is TRBV19 and J is TRBJ2-2; D uncertain. The CDR3 loop spans 11 amino acids. V shed 8 bases and J shed 6 bases, with 7 bases lying between them. Germline V lookup: CDR1 LNHDA, CDR2 SQIVND (reference sequence). In nucleotides, the CDR3 is TGTGCCAGTTTTAGAGCCGGGGAGCTGTTTTTT. It codes for CASFRAGELFF. Based on the CDR3 plus reference TRBV19 and TRBJ2-2, the full variable domain is DGGITQSPKYLFRKEGQNVTLSCEQNLNHDAMYWYRQDPGQGLRLIYYSQIVNDFQKGDIAEGYSVSREKKESFPLTVTSAQKNPTAFYLCASFRAGELFFGEGSRLTVL.

This sequence joins TRBV7-8 and TRBJ1-2, with 7 bases fitting TRBD1. Per germline, CDR1 SGHVS and CDR2 FQNEAQ. This CDR3 is 14 amino acids long. V shed 5 bases and J 5 bases; nucleotides not matched to a gene: 8. The CDR3 loop reads CASSGAGQNYGYTF. CDR3 in DNA: TGTGCCAGCAGCGGGGCGGGACAGAATTATGGCTACACCTTC.

The V and J genes are TRBV9 and TRBJ2-5, with 12 bases identical to TRBD2. The CDR3 runs to 15 residues. Germline CDR1 and CDR2: SGDLS and YYNGEE. The V gene end was trimmed by 0 bases and the J gene end by 5 bases; junction bases not matched to a gene: 2. CDR3 sequence reads: CASSVGTSGGETQYF. CDR3 DNA: TGTGCCAGCAGCGTAGGAACTAGCGGGGGGGAGACCCAGTACTTC.

V gene TRBV4-3 combines with J gene TRBJ2-1, with D perhaps given as TRBD1 or TRBD2 (5 bases each). Germline V gene lookup returns CDR1 LGHNA and CDR2 YSLEER. V shed 0 bases and J shed 9 bases, with 18 bases lying between them. CDR3 length equals 16 residues. The DNA of the CDR3 is TGCGCCAGCAGCCAAGATGAGGGACCCGGTGTAATTGAGCAGTTCTTC. It yields the protein CASSQDEGPGVIEQFF.

V usage is TRBV4-2 and J usage is TRBJ2-1; TRBD2 matches 9 bases. V lost 0 bases and J lost 9; bases outside the gene matches: 9. The CDR3 consists of 16 residues. CDR1 and CDR2 (germline): LGHNA, YNFKEQ. The CDR3 here is CASSQDVVRGGAEQFF. The CDR3 DNA reads TGTGCCAGCAGCCAAGATGTAGTGCGGGGGGGCGCTGAGCAGTTCTTC.

In DNA, the CDR3 is TGCGCCAGCAGCAGGGATAGGGACATTGGTGGCTACACCTTC. The encoded protein is CASSRDRDIGGYTF. The V and J genes are TRBV10-2 and TRBJ1-2, with TRBD1 as a possible D gene (6 bases). Germline lookup yields CDR1 WSHSY and CDR2 SAAADI. This CDR3 contains 14 residues. V shed 6 bases and J shed 7 bases, with 18 bases lying between them.

This clone was detected only once. The gene calls are TRBV5-6 and TRBJ2-2; D might be TRBD1 (5 bases). This CDR3 spans 14 amino acids. Germline-derived CDR1 and CDR2 are SGHDT and YYEEEE. V dropped 0 bases and J dropped 5 bases, with 8 bases sitting between them. DNA for the CDR3: TGTGCCAGCAGCTTGGGACAGCTAACCGGGGAGCTGTTTTTT. It is translated as CASSLGQLTGELFF.

The chain employs TRBV18 and TRBJ1-5; D might be TRBD1 (5 bases). The CDR3 totals 15 residues. V lost 3 bases to trimming and J lost 1 base, with 10 bases between them. Germline V lookup: CDR1 KGHSH, CDR2 LQKENI. The CDR3 DNA is TGTGCCAGCTCACCGGGGGTGCAGAGCAATCAGCCCCAGCATTTT. This encodes CASSPGVQSNQPQHF.

The V gene is TRBV20-1, the J gene TRBJ1-2, with D uncertain. Germline CDR1 is DFQATT and CDR2 is SNEGSKA (reference sequence). V lost 3 bases, J lost 3 bases, and 5 bases lay in between. The CDR3 runs 11 residues. The CDR3 region is CSASFDYGYTF. The CDR3 DNA is TGCAGTGCTAGTTTCGACTATGGCTACACCTTC.

The chain employs TRBV7-2 and TRBJ2-5, with 10 bases aligning to TRBD1. The junction had 4 bases not matched to a gene; V was cut back by 1 base and J by 5 bases. Germline CDR1 is SGHTA and CDR2 is FQGNSA. The CDR3 is 15 amino acids. In DNA form, the CDR3 reads TGTGCCAGCAGCTTAGAGGGACAGGGGCGGGAGACCCAGTACTTC. It is translated as CASSLEGQGRETQYF.

This rearrangement joins TRBV18 to TRBJ1-6; D ambiguous. V was shortened by 3 bases and J by 5 bases, with 11 bases between the two germline ends. Germline V lookup: CDR1 KGHSH, CDR2 LQKENI. The CDR3 consists of 15 residues. The CDR3 nucleotides read TGTGCCAGCTCACCGGTCAATCGGGATAATTCACCCCTCCACTTT. Protein sequence: CASSPVNRDNSPLHF.

This clone was detected only once. The chain combines TRBV18 with TRBJ1-6, with 8 bases identical to TRBD1. This CDR3 region has 18 residues. The junction had 15 bases not matched to a gene; V was cut back by 4 bases and J by 7 bases. Germline CDR1 is KGHSH and CDR2 is LQKENI. The CDR3 is CASSRQGTGSYVNSPLHF. The CDR3 coding sequence is TGTGCCAGCTCACGTCAAGGGACAGGATCATACGTAAATTCACCCCTCCACTTT.

The chain links TRBV6-5 to TRBJ1-2, with D possibly being TRBD1 (5 bases). Looked up from germline, CDR1 is MNHEY and CDR2 is SVGAGI. The V and J ends lost 0 bases and 4 bases respectively, with 12 bases between them. The CDR3 has 15 amino acids. For the CDR3, the DNA is TGTGCCAGCAGTTACTCGTCAGGGTCGGGCTATGGCTACACCTTC. Translation gives CASSYSSGSGYGYTF.

This chain links TRBV6-1 with TRBJ2-1; 7 nucleotides line up with TRBD2. The CDR3 extends over 15 amino acids. J was trimmed by 7 bases and V by 4 bases; bases with no gene match: 10. CDR1 and CDR2 from the germline V gene are MNHNS and SASEGT. The CDR3 nucleotides are TGTGCCAGCAGTGGTAAAGCGGGGTTCGGGAATGAGCAGTTCTTC. It specifies CASSGKAGFGNEQFF.

This clone was recorded once. The chain links TRBV5-1 to TRBJ1-2; 8 positions agree with TRBD1. Germline values: CDR1 SGHRS, CDR2 YFSETQ. The V segment lost 2 bases and the J segment 9 bases; nucleotides outside the gene matches: 6. CDR3 length equals 13 residues. DNA for the CDR3: TGCGCCAGCAGCTTAGGACAGGGTTTCAGCTACACCTTC. The encoded protein is CASSLGQGFSYTF. Full variable domain (rest looked up from reference TRBV5-1 and TRBJ1-2): KAGVTQTPRYLIKTRGQQVTLSCSPISGHRSVSWYQQTPGQGLQFLFEYFSETQRNKGNFPGRFSGRQFSNSRSEMNVSTLELGDSALYLCASSLGQGFSYTFGSGTRLTVV.

The V call is TRBV27, the J call TRBJ2-4, with D possibly being TRBD1 (7 bases). Per germline, CDR1 MNHEY and CDR2 SMNVEV (reference sequence). The CDR3 is 14 amino acids. The ends were cut back, 2 bases at V and 8 bases at J, with 13 bases in the middle. The DNA of the CDR3 is TGTGCCAGCAGTTTAAGGCAGGGGGGCGACATTCAGTACTTC. Its protein is CASSLRQGGDIQYF.

This chain joins TRBV19 and TRBJ1-2, with D perhaps TRBD1 (5 bases). V was pared by 7 bases and J by 7 bases, with 19 bases between. Looked up from germline, CDR1 is LNHDA and CDR2 is SQIVND (reference sequence). The CDR3 covers 14 residues. CDR3 in amino acids: CASNKIGAQGGYTF. DNA for the CDR3: TGTGCCAGTAATAAGATCGGGGCGCAAGGTGGCTACACCTTC.

The gene calls are TRBV18 and TRBJ2-3, with unresolved D. Germline CDR1 reads KGHSH; CDR2 reads LQKENI. The length of the CDR3 is 12 residues. The V and J ends lost 0 bases and 8 bases respectively, with 6 bases between them. The CDR3 sequence is CASSPPGFTQYF. CDR3 DNA: TGTGCCAGCTCACCACCCGGTTTTACGCAGTATTTT.

This sequence joins TRBV11-2 and TRBJ2-1; 12 bases align to TRBD2. CDR1 is SGHAT and CDR2 is FQNNGV in the germline V gene. V shed 5 bases, J shed 10 bases, and the junction held 9 bases outside the gene matches. The CDR3 consists of 15 residues. The CDR3 sequence: CASSVSSGGDWEQFF. As DNA, the CDR3 is TGTGCCAGCAGCGTTTCTAGCGGGGGGGATTGGGAGCAGTTCTTC.

This clone was seen a handful of times. The chain has TRBV5-6 and TRBJ1-2; 7 positions match TRBD1. This CDR3 has 14 residues. In germline, CDR1 is SGHDT, CDR2 YYEEEE. V was clipped by 4 bases and J by 3 bases; unmatched bases: 6. CDR3 DNA: TGTGCCAGCAGCCCCCCCGGGACAGACTATGGCTACACCTTC. Encoded protein: CASSPPGTDYGYTF.